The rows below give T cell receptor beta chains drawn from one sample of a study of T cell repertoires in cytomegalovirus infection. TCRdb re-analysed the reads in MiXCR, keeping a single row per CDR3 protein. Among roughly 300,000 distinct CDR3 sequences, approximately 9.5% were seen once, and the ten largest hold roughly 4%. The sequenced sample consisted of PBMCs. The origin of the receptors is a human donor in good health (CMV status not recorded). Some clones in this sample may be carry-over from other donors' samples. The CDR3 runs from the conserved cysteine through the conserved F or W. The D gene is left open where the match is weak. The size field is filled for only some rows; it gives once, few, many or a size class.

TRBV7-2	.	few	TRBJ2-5	TGTGCCAGCAGCTTAGATGTCGGGAGGGGGCCAGAGACCCAGTACTTC	CASSLDVGRGPETQYF
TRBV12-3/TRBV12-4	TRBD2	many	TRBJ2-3	TGTGCCAGCAGTTTCACACAGGGGATGACTAGCGGGAGGGCCCTCTCGCAGTATTTT	CASSFTQGMTSGRALSQYF
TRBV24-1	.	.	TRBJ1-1	TGTGCCACCAGTGATTACCGTACAGGAGATGAAGCTTTCTTT	CATSDYRTGDEAFF
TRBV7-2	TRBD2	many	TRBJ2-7	TGTGCCAGCAGATCTAGCGGAGGGGCCACCGAGCAGTACTTC	CASRSSGGATEQYF
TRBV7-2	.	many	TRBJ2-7	TGTGCCAGCAGCCCCCACGGGATTAATGGATACGAGCAGTACTTC	CASSPHGINGYEQYF
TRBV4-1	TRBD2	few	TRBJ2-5	TGCGCCAGCAGCCCATTGGTCGGGGGGGCGCAGACCCAGTACTTC	CASSPLVGGAQTQYF
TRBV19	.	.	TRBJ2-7	TGTGCCAGTAGTATTGGGACACTCCCGAACTACGAGCAGTACTTC	CASSIGTLPNYEQYF
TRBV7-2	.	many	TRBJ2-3	TGTGCCAGCAGCTTAGGTAGCACAGATACGCAGTATTTT	CASSLGSTDTQYF
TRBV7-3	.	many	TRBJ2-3	TGTGCCAGCAGCCAAAACGGGGTCACAGATACGCAGTATTTT	CASSQNGVTDTQYF
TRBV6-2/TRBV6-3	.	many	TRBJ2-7	TGTGCCAGCAGTTACTCGGGAGGTCGAACCTACGAGCAGTACTTC	CASSYSGGRTYEQYF
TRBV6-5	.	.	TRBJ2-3	TGTGCCAGCAGCCTCCGAGCCTCCGCAACAGATACGCAGTATTTT	CASSLRASATDTQYF
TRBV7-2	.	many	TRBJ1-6	TGTGCCAGCAGCTTAGAAGATTCACCCCTCCACTTT	CASSLEDSPLHF
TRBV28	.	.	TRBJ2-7	TGTGCCAGCAGTGACCTCGGGACGGCCTCGGACGAGCAGTACTTC	CASSDLGTASDEQYF
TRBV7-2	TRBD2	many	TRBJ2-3	TGTGCCAGCAGCTTAGCTCTAGCGGGGGCTTACACAGATACGCAGTATTTT	CASSLALAGAYTDTQYF
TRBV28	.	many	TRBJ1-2	TGTGCCAGCAGCCCCCGGACCAAAAGGATTTATGGCTACACCTTC	CASSPRTKRIYGYTF
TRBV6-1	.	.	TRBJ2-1	TGTGCCAGCAGCGAACCCCGGGGTCGGTCCTACAATGAGCAGTTCTTC	CASSEPRGRSYNEQFF
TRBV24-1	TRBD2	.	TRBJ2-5	TGTGCCACCGGGGCCGGGACTAGCCGAGAGACCCAGTACTTC	CATGAGTSRETQYF
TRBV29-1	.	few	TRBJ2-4	TGCAGCGTTGAAGTCGGCTTCAAAAACATTCAGTACTTC	CSVEVGFKNIQYF
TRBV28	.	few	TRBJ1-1	TGTGCCAGCAGTACCCGGGACGACGAAGCTTTCTTT	CASSTRDDEAFF
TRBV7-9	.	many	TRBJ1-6	TGTGCCAGCAGCTTACGGGGAGATTGGTCACCCCTCCACTTT	CASSLRGDWSPLHF
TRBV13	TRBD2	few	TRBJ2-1	TGTGCCAGCAGCCCCCTAGCGGGGGGGGCTGAGCAGTTCTTC	CASSPLAGGAEQFF
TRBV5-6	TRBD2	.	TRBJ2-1	TGTGCCAGCAGACTAACTAGCGGGGATAACAATGAGCAGTTCTTC	CASRLTSGDNNEQFF
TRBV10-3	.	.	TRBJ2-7	TGTGCCATCAGTGAGCCTGACAGCTACTACGAGCAGTACTTC	CAISEPDSYYEQYF
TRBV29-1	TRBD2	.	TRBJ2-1	TGCAGCGTCGTGGGCACTAGCGGGGGGTTTAATGAGCAGTTCTTC	CSVVGTSGGFNEQFF
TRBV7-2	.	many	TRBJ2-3	TGTGCCAGCAGCTTAGATGGTACAGGGTTCACAGATACGCAGTATTTT	CASSLDGTGFTDTQYF
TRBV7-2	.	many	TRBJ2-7	TGTGCCAGCAGCCAGAGGCGGGAGGACAGGGACGAGCAGTACTTC	CASSQRREDRDEQYF
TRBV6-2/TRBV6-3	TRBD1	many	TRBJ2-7	TGTGCCAGCAGTTACCTTCCGGGACAGGATCGCTCCTACGAGCAGTACTTC	CASSYLPGQDRSYEQYF
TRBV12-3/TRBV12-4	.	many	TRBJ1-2	TGTGCCAGCAGTTTCGGCCAGGGTGGGGGCTACACCTTC	CASSFGQGGGYTF
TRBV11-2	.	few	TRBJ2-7	TGTGCCAGCAGCTCCCTTCCGAAAGGGGCATACGAGCAGTACTTC	CASSSLPKGAYEQYF
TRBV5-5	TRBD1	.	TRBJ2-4	TGTGCCAGCAGCTCTTGGACAGGAGCCAAAAACATTCAGTACTTC	CASSSWTGAKNIQYF
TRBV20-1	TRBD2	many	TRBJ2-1	TGCAGTGCTAGAGATTCCGGGACAGGGAGACTAGCGGGAGGCAAATACAACTACAATGAGCAGTTCTTC	CSARDSGTGRLAGGKYNYNEQFF
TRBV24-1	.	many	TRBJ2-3	TGTGCCACCAGTGATTACAAGGCGGGGAACACAGATACGCAGTATTTT	CATSDYKAGNTDTQYF
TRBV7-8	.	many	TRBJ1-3	TGTGCCAGCAGCTTAGCAATCGGTAGAAACACCATATATTTT	CASSLAIGRNTIYF
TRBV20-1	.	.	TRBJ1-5	TGCAGTGCTAGGTCGCGGGGTAGCAATCAGCCCCAGCATTTT	CSARSRGSNQPQHF
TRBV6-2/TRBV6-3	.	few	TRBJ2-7	TGTGCCAGCAGCCAAAAGGGGGGACTCGCGTCCTACGAGCAGTACTTC	CASSQKGGLASYEQYF
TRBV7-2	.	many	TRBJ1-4	TGTGCCAGCAGCCCCAAAAAAACCGCAACTAATGAAAAACTGTTTTTT	CASSPKKTATNEKLFF
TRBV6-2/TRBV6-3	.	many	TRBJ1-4	TGTGCCAGCAGTTACTTGGAAAGCGGACAGATACTATCAACTAATGAAAAACTGTTTTTT	CASSYLESGQILSTNEKLFF
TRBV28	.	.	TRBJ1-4	TGTGCCAGCAGTTTATACAGGCCCGCAACTAATGAAAAACTGTTTTTT	CASSLYRPATNEKLFF
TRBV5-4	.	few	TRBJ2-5	TGTGCCAGCAGCGCCTTACAGGGACAGACCCAGTACTTC	CASSALQGQTQYF
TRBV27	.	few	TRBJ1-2	TGTGCCAGCAGCCCTATAGGGGCTAGCTATGGCTACACCTTC	CASSPIGASYGYTF
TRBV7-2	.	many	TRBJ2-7	TGTGCCAGCAGCCCGCACGGGAATTCCTACGAGCAGTACTTC	CASSPHGNSYEQYF
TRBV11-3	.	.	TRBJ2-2	TGTGCCAGCAGCCAGGGCAGCCTAGTCGGGGAGCTGTTTTTT	CASSQGSLVGELFF
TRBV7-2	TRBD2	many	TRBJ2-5	TGTGCCAGCAGCTTAGGTGGACTAGCGGGACAGGAGACCCAGTACTTC	CASSLGGLAGQETQYF
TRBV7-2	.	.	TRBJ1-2	TGTGCCAGCAGCTTAAGCGGGGGACCGAACTATGGCTACACCTTC	CASSLSGGPNYGYTF
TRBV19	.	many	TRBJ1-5	TGTGCCAGTAGTATAGTACAGGCTAGCAATCAGCCCCAGCATTTT	CASSIVQASNQPQHF
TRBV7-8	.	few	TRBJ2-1	TGTGCCAGCAGCCCGGACACCCTCTACAATGAGCAGTTCTTC	CASSPDTLYNEQFF
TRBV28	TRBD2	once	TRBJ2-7	TGTGCCAGTGGACTAGCGAAACCCTACGAGCAGTACTTC	CASGLAKPYEQYF
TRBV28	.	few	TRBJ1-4	TGTGCCAGCAGTCCCCCCGGGAGTGGGGAAAAACTGTTTTTT	CASSPPGSGEKLFF
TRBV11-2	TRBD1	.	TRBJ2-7	TGTGCCAGCAGCGCAGGGACGGGACAGGGGGCTTTCTCCTACGAGCAGTACTTC	CASSAGTGQGAFSYEQYF
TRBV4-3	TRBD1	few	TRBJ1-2	TGCGCCAGCAGCCAGGGACAGGGACATGGCTACACCTTC	CASSQGQGHGYTF
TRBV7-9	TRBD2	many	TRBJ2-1	TGTGCCAGCAGCCCCCCTTGGCGGGAGGGCAATAATGAGCAGTTCTTC	CASSPPWREGNNEQFF